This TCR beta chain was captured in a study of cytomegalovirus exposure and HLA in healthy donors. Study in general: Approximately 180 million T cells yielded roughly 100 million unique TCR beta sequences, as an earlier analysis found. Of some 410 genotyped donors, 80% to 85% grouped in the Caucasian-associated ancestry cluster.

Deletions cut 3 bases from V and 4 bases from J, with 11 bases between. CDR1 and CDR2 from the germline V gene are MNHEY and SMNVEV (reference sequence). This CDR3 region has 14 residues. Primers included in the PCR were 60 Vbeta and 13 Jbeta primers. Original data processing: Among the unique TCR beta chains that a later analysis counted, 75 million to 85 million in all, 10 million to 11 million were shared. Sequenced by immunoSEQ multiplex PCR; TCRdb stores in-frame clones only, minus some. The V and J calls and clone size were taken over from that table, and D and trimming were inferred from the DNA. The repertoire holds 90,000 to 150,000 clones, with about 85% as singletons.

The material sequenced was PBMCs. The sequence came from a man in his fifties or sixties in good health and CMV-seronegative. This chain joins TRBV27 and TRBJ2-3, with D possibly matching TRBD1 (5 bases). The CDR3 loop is CASSLGRAPDTQYF. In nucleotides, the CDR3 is TGTGCCAGCAGTTTGGGCAGGGCCCCAGATACGCAGTATTTT.